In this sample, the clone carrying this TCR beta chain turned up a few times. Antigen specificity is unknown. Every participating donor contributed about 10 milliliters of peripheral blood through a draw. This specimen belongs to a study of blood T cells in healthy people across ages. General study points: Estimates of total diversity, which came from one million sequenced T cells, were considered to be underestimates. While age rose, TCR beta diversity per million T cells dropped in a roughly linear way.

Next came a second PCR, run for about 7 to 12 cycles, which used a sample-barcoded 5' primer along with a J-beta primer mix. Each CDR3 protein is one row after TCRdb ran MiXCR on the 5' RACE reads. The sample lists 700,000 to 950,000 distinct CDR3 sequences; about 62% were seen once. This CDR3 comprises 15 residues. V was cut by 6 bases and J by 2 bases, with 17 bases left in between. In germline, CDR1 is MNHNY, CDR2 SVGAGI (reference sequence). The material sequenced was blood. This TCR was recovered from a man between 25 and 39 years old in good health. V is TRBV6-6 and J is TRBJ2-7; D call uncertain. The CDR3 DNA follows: TGTGCCAGCAGCCTAGGGATTCTCGAGGCCTACGAGCAGTACTTC. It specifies CASSLGILEAYEQYF.